Listed below are T cell receptor beta chains from one sample, sequenced in a study of T cells in narcolepsy. Sequenced by immunoSEQ multiplex PCR; TCRdb stores in-frame clones only, minus some. The sample lists fewer than 35,000 clones; roughly 80% were seen once. The sequencing input was CD45RA- memory CD4+ T cells from PBMCs. Receptors were obtained from a human donor with narcolepsy. CDR3s include the opening cysteine and the closing phenylalanine or tryptophan. D genes are given only for firm matches. Expanded clones are given a class, and other clones once, few, many or no size at all.

CDR3aa	CDR3nt	j_gene	v_gene	d_gene	abundance
CASSLRAMNTEAFF	TGTGCCAGCAGCTTGCGGGCGATGAACACTGAAGCTTTCTTT	TRBJ1-1	TRBV7-9	.	.
CASSVALRGSGNNEQFF	TGTGCCAGCAGCGTAGCGTTGAGAGGAAGTGGCAACAATGAGCAGTTCTTC	TRBJ2-1	TRBV9	.	.
CASSLTGNEHGYTF	TGTGCCAGCAGCTTAACAGGAAATGAGCATGGCTACACCTTC	TRBJ1-2	TRBV7-3	.	.
CASSSPSGGTQETQYF	TGCGCCAGCAGCAGCCCGAGCGGGGGGACGCAAGAGACCCAGTACTTC	TRBJ2-5	TRBV5-1	TRBD2	.
CASSDSAGLSGGYTF	TGTGCCAGCAGTGACAGTGCGGGGCTCTCGGGGGGCTACACCTTC	TRBJ1-2	TRBV2	.	.
CATKTDQETQYF	TGTGCCACCAAGACGGACCAAGAGACCCAGTACTTC	TRBJ2-5	TRBV27	.	.
CASSRDRDSPLHF	TGCGCCAGCAGCCGAGACAGGGATTCACCCCTCCACTTT	TRBJ1-6	TRBV5-1	TRBD1	.
CASSSLQGAFGGANVLTF	TGTGCCAGCAGCTCCTTACAGGGGGCGTTTGGTGGGGCCAACGTCCTGACTTTC	TRBJ2-6	TRBV7-9	TRBD1	.
CASSLGTADNYGYTF	TGTGCCAGCTCACTAGGGACAGCCGATAACTATGGCTACACCTTC	TRBJ1-2	TRBV18	TRBD1	.
CSVEVRGEVYEQFF	TGCAGCGTTGAAGTCAGGGGCGAGGTCTATGAGCAGTTCTTC	TRBJ2-1	TRBV29-1	.	.
CASRKSTGLAFF	TGTGCCAGCAGGAAGTCCACAGGTTTGGCTTTCTTT	TRBJ1-1	TRBV6-5	.	.
CASRPPDYRMLTDTQYF	TGTGCCAGCAGACCCCCGGACTACCGTATGCTCACAGATACGCAGTATTTT	TRBJ2-3	TRBV2	.	.
CASSAGQTYEQYF	TGCGCCAGCAGCGCGGGACAGACCTACGAGCAGTACTTC	TRBJ2-7	TRBV5-1	.	.
CASSRTRGETQYF	TGTGCCAGCAGTAGAACGCGCGGAGAGACCCAGTACTTC	TRBJ2-5	TRBV6-5	.	.
CASSPVGSYNEQLF	TGTGCCAGCAGCCCAGTGGGGTCCTACAATGAGCAGCTCTTC	TRBJ2-1	TRBV9	.	.
CASRMDSQGTDTQYF	TGTGCCAGCAGAATGGACAGCCAAGGCACAGATACGCAGTATTTT	TRBJ2-3	TRBV6-6	.	.
CASGPTAGTGANEQFF	TGTGCCAGCGGCCCGACCGCCGGGACAGGGGCCAATGAGCAGTTCTTC	TRBJ2-1	TRBV19	TRBD1	.
CASSQGGPGTEAFF	TGTGCCAGCAGCCAAGGAGGACCAGGCACTGAAGCTTTCTTT	TRBJ1-1	TRBV14	.	.
CASSLAGPTGELFF	TGTGCCAGCAGCTTGGCTGGGCCCACCGGGGAGCTGTTTTTT	TRBJ2-2	TRBV5-5	.	.
CASSLARMEGTDYGYTF	TGTGCCAGCAGCTTAGCCCGGATGGAGGGAACAGACTATGGCTACACCTTC	TRBJ1-2	TRBV7-9	.	once
CASSQDRGARYGYTF	TGCGCCAGCAGCCAAGATCGGGGGGCTCGGTATGGCTACACCTTC	TRBJ1-2	TRBV4-3	.	.
CASSPTEDNSPLHF	TGTGCCAGCTCACCGACAGAGGATAATTCACCCCTCCACTTT	TRBJ1-6	TRBV18	.	.
CASSGTGGPGEQYF	TGTGCCAGCAGTGGGACAGGGGGCCCAGGCGAGCAGTACTTC	TRBJ2-7	TRBV2	TRBD1	.
CASKDRGVNTGELFF	TGTGCCAGCAAGGACAGGGGGGTGAACACCGGGGAGCTGTTTTTT	TRBJ2-2	TRBV5-6	TRBD1	.
CASRPDPSFNSPLHF	TGTGCCAGCAGACCAGATCCCAGTTTTAATTCACCCCTCCACTTT	TRBJ1-6	TRBV7-9	.	.
CASSDGLSGNTIYF	TGTGCCAGCAGCGACGGCCTTTCTGGAAACACCATATATTTT	TRBJ1-3	TRBV7-9	.	.
CASSHIPAGSEAFF	TGTGCCAGTAGTCACATCCCTGCGGGTTCTGAAGCTTTCTTT	TRBJ1-1	TRBV19	.	few
CASSTRTGGKDEAFF	TGTGCCAGCAGTACCCGGACAGGGGGCAAGGATGAAGCTTTCTTT	TRBJ1-1	TRBV6-5	TRBD1	.
CASSRGWTGGRNEQFF	TGTGCCAGCAGCCGCGGGTGGACAGGGGGCCGAAATGAGCAGTTCTTC	TRBJ2-1	TRBV11-1	TRBD1	.
CASSSPSSGGAHEQYF	TGTGCCAGCAGCTCCCCATCTAGCGGGGGGGCTCACGAGCAGTACTTC	TRBJ2-7	TRBV7-8	TRBD2	few
CASSEGTHEQYF	TGCGCCAGCAGCGAGGGTACGCACGAGCAGTACTTC	TRBJ2-7	TRBV5-1	.	.
CASSSPGTDEKLFF	TGTGCCAGCAGTTCCCCCGGGACAGATGAAAAACTGTTTTTT	TRBJ1-4	TRBV28	TRBD1	.
CASSYPGRPEAFF	TGTGCCAGCAGTTACCCAGGACGGCCTGAAGCTTTCTTT	TRBJ1-1	TRBV6-5	.	.
CASSPRGTGYTQPQHF	TGTGCCAGTAGTCCCAGAGGGACAGGGTATACTCAGCCCCAGCATTTT	TRBJ1-5	TRBV19	TRBD1	.
CASSLENGGGLHF	TGTGCCAGCAGCTTAGAGAATGGTGGCGGCCTCCACTTC	TRBJ2-4	TRBV11-2	.	.
CAWSSGDMHEKLFF	TGTGCCTGGAGTTCTGGGGACATGCATGAAAAACTGTTTTTT	TRBJ1-4	TRBV30	.	.
CASSELWATNEKLFF	TGTGCCAGCAGTGAACTCTGGGCAACTAATGAAAAACTGTTTTTT	TRBJ1-4	TRBV6-1	.	.
CASSSGEQTRYGYTF	TGTGCCAGCTCCTCAGGGGAACAGACAAGATATGGCTACACCTTC	TRBJ1-2	TRBV7-3	.	.
CASTGTGGKFYRQPQHF	TGTGCCAGCACCGGGACAGGGGGCAAATTTTATCGTCAGCCCCAGCATTTT	TRBJ1-5	TRBV21-1	.	.
CASNQEASGLAETQYF	TGTGCCAGCAACCAAGAGGCCTCAGGACTAGCGGAGACCCAGTACTTC	TRBJ2-5	TRBV4-2	TRBD2	.
CASGDTHTEAFF	TGTGCCAGCGGGGACACCCACACTGAAGCTTTCTTT	TRBJ1-1	TRBV2	.	.
CASSALTGGEQYF	TGTGCCAGCAGCGCATTGACAGGGGGCGAGCAGTACTTC	TRBJ2-7	TRBV2	TRBD1	.
CASSFQAHEQYF	TGCGCCAGCAGTTTTCAGGCCCACGAGCAGTACTTC	TRBJ2-7	TRBV5-1	.	.
CASTPGQAKAEAFF	TGTGCCAGTACCCCCGGGCAGGCGAAGGCTGAAGCTTTCTTT	TRBJ1-1	TRBV19	.	.
CASRPWTGEYNEQFF	TGTGCCAGCAGACCATGGACAGGGGAATACAATGAGCAGTTCTTC	TRBJ2-1	TRBV6-6	TRBD1	.
CASTRAASGTEAFF	TGTGCCAGTACACGGGCGGCCTCGGGCACTGAAGCTTTCTTT	TRBJ1-1	TRBV2	.	once
CASSGTGSNQPQHF	TGTGCCAGTAGTGGAACAGGTAGCAATCAGCCCCAGCATTTT	TRBJ1-5	TRBV19	.	once
CASSPSPGAKDEQYF	TGTGCCAGCTCACCTTCCCCCGGGGCCAAGGACGAGCAGTACTTC	TRBJ2-7	TRBV18	.	.
CASRLGGSNEQFF	TGTGCCAGCAGGCTGGGTGGATCTAATGAGCAGTTCTTC	TRBJ2-1	TRBV28	.	once
CAIRGKGDNEKLFF	TGTGCCATCAGGGGGAAAGGCGATAATGAAAAACTGTTTTTT	TRBJ1-4	TRBV10-3	.	.
CASSGYGNTEAFF	TGTGCCAGCAGTGGGTACGGGAACACTGAAGCTTTCTTT	TRBJ1-1	TRBV2	.	.
CASSPGPGTQETQYF	TGCGCCAGCAGCCCGGGGCCGGGTACCCAAGAGACCCAGTACTTC	TRBJ2-5	TRBV5-1	.	.
CASSQTGTYGYTF	TGTGCCAGCAGTCAAACAGGGACCTATGGCTACACCTTC	TRBJ1-2	TRBV6-5	.	.
CASTSSSYNSPLHF	TGTGCCTCCACGTCTAGCTCCTATAATTCACCCCTCCACTTT	TRBJ1-6	TRBV30	.	.
CATQERTSTDTQYF	TGTGCCACCCAAGAGCGTACTAGCACAGATACGCAGTATTTT	TRBJ2-3	TRBV10-3	.	once
CASSESWGRQPQHF	TGCGCCAGCAGTGAGTCTTGGGGTCGGCAGCCCCAGCATTTT	TRBJ1-5	TRBV10-2	.	once
CASSPQNTEAFF	TGTGCCAGCTCACCACAGAACACTGAAGCTTTCTTT	TRBJ1-1	TRBV18	.	.
CSASEKLRAFF	TGCAGTGCTTCGGAAAAGTTACGGGCTTTCTTT	TRBJ1-1	TRBV20-1	.	.